These 20 T cell receptor beta chains originate from one sample sequenced in a study of cytomegalovirus exposure and HLA in healthy donors (dated by TCRdb to 2017 to 2019). Receptor libraries were prepared by the immunoSEQ multiplex PCR assay. Entries here come from immuneACCESS through TCRdb and include only in-frame sequences with V and J called. Some clones fail to appear in such tables; in the studies checked, an unresolved V gene covers under half of the shortfall, and the cause of the remainder is unknown. This sample holds tens of thousands of clones; roughly 96% were observed only once. The ten largest clones take up under 2.5% of the sample. Sequenced input: PBMCs. These receptors all stem from a young man in good health and CMV-seronegative.

The J gene is TRBJ1-4, the V gene TRBV7-9, with D maybe TRBD1 (5 bases). In germline, CDR1 is SEHNR, CDR2 FQNEAQ (reference sequence). This CDR3 is built from 15 residues. Trimming stripped 1 base from V and 2 bases from J, with 8 bases between. This chain's CDR3 is CASSLVTATNEKLFF. CDR3 bases: TGTGCCAGCAGCTTAGTGACAGCTACTAATGAAAAACTGTTTTTT.

The chain carries TRBV5-4 and TRBJ2-7; D might be TRBD1 (6 bases). The V end lost 4 bases, the J end lost 1 base, and 12 bases lay between the germline ends. Germline CDR1 SGHNT, CDR2 YYREEE (reference sequence). This CDR3 is 14 amino acids long. CDR3 in DNA: TGTGCCAGCAGCGCCGGGACAAAATCCTACGAGCAGTACTTC. This sequence encodes CASSAGTKSYEQYF.

This chain uses TRBV28 with TRBJ1-5; a possible D gene is TRBD1 (5 bases). This CDR3 spans 16 amino acids. The ends were cut back, 7 bases at V and 6 bases at J, with 22 bases in the middle. Germline assignment: CDR1 MDHEN and CDR2 SYDVKM. This chain's CDR3 is CASTKGGGSQGQPQHF. Written as DNA, the CDR3 is TGTGCCAGCACCAAAGGTGGGGGGTCACAAGGTCAGCCCCAGCATTTT.

V usage is TRBV27 and J usage is TRBJ2-2; D remains ambiguous. Looked up from germline, CDR1 is MNHEY and CDR2 is SMNVEV (reference sequence). Trimming took 2 bases from V and 4 from J, leaving 5 bases between them. The CDR3 runs 13 residues. CDR3 bases: TGTGCCAGCAGTTTACGAGGCACCGGGGAGCTGTTTTTT. Amino acids: CASSLRGTGELFF.

This clone has just a few counts. The chain recombines TRBV4-1 with TRBJ1-1; D is undetermined. The CDR3 extends over 14 amino acids. V was cut by 1 base and J by 6 bases, with 12 bases left in between. Germline V gene sequence: CDR1 MGHRA, CDR2 YSYEKL. CDR3 DNA sequence: TGCGCCAGCAGCCAAGCGGGCGGGTATCCTGAAGCTTTCTTT. Amino acids: CASSQAGGYPEAFF.

The chain employs TRBV10-3 and TRBJ1-5; 9 nucleotides line up with TRBD1. CDR3 length equals 14 residues. In germline, CDR1 is ENHRY, CDR2 SYGVKD. V was clipped by 4 bases and J by 6 bases; unmatched bases: 4. CDR3 nucleotide sequence: TGTGCCATCAGTGGGACAGGGGAGTCTCAGCCCCAGCATTTT. It yields the protein CAISGTGESQPQHF.

V is TRBV10-1 and J is TRBJ1-5; D ambiguous. The CDR3 extends over 16 amino acids. V was shortened by 4 bases and J by 2 bases, with 15 bases between the two germline ends. In germline, CDR1 is WNHNN, CDR2 SYGVQD (reference sequence). The CDR3 DNA is TGCGCCAGCAGTGGGATTGAGGCTGGCGGCAATCAGCCCCAGCATTTT. It encodes CASSGIEAGGNQPQHF.

This clone was recorded only once. This chain connects TRBV7-6 to TRBJ2-1; D gene unclear. V was cut by 5 bases and J by 0 bases, with 14 bases left in between. CDR1 is SGHVS, CDR2 FNYEAQ, per germline. There are 16 residues in the CDR3. The CDR3 DNA reads TGTGCCAGCAGCCCCAGGCTCCACAGCTCCTACAATGAGCAGTTCTTC. Translation gives CASSPRLHSSYNEQFF. Full variable domain (remainder filled in from reference TRBV7-6 and TRBJ2-1): GAGVSQSPRYKVTKRGQDVALRCDPISGHVSLYWYRQALGQGPEFLTYFNYEAQQDKSGLPNDRFSAERPEGSISTLTIQRTEQRDSAMYRCASSPRLHSSYNEQFFGPGTRLTVL.

Here the CDR3 reads CASSPSGRVGDTQYF. CDR3 bases: TGTGCCAGCAGCCCTAGCGGGAGAGTGGGAGATACGCAGTATTTT. The chain uses TRBV9 and TRBJ2-3, with 10 bases identical to TRBD2. The V segment lost 4 bases and the J segment 5 bases; nucleotides outside the gene matches: 7. This CDR3 contains 15 residues. Germline CDR1 is SGDLS and CDR2 is YYNGEE.

The V call is TRBV20-1, the J call TRBJ1-4; the D is unclear. V shed 5 bases and J shed 4 bases, with 5 bases lying between them. The CDR3 loop spans 11 amino acids. The germline V gene encodes CDR1 DFQATT and CDR2 SNEGSKA (reference sequence). The CDR3 is CSARSNEKLFF. CDR3 in DNA: TGCAGTGCTCGGAGTAATGAAAAACTGTTTTTT.

Written as DNA, the CDR3 is TGCAGCGTTGAGGCAGGGGCGAGGTACGAGCAGTACTTC. Amino acid sequence: CSVEAGARYEQYF. V and J are TRBV29-1 and TRBJ2-7; possible D gene TRBD1, 6 bases. Trimming left V 3 bases short and J 4 bases short, with 13 bases between. Per germline, CDR1 SQVTM and CDR2 ANQGSEA. This CDR3 is built from 13 residues.

This chain links TRBV5-4 with TRBJ1-5; 10 bases align to TRBD1. Trimming at V came to 4 bases and at J to 5 bases, leaving 6 bases not matched to a gene. The CDR3 is 15 amino acids. CDR1 and CDR2 (germline): SGHNT, YYREEE (reference sequence). CDR3 residues: CASSPGTGVHQPQHF. The CDR3 region has the DNA TGTGCCAGCAGCCCCGGGACAGGGGTACATCAGCCCCAGCATTTT.

The chain links TRBV7-3 to TRBJ2-4; D possibly corresponds to TRBD1 (5 bases). The germline V gene has CDR1 SGHTA and CDR2 FQGTGA. This CDR3 comprises 15 residues. The V gene lost 0 bases and the J gene lost 0 bases, with 6 bases spanning the gap. For the CDR3, the DNA is TGTGCCAGCAGCTTAACAGGGGAAGCCAAAAACATTCAGTACTTC. This translates into CASSLTGEAKNIQYF.

The chain links TRBV6-6 to TRBJ2-3; D is possibly TRBD2 (5 bases). The CDR3 has 13 amino acids. The V gene lost 7 bases and the J gene lost 1 base, with 9 bases spanning the gap. The germline CDR1 and CDR2 sequences are MNHNY and SVGAGI (reference sequence). The CDR3 sequence: CASTGVGTDTQYF. The CDR3 DNA reads TGTGCCAGCACCGGGGTTGGCACAGATACGCAGTATTTT.

The chain carries TRBV5-4 and TRBJ2-3; 8 bases fit TRBD1. The germline V gene has CDR1 SGHNT and CDR2 YYREEE (reference sequence). Trimming took 4 bases from V and 0 from J; bases not matched to a gene: 13. The CDR3 consists of 18 residues. The CDR3 loop reads CASSLGTGLQPSTDTQYF. In DNA form, the CDR3 reads TGTGCCAGCAGCCTTGGGACAGGACTACAACCTAGCACAGATACGCAGTATTTT.

The CDR3 DNA sequence: TGTGCCAGCAGTGACAGGGGGCACTCTGGCTACACCTTC. Its protein product is CASSDRGHSGYTF. The V gene is TRBV27, the J gene TRBJ1-2, with 10 bases matching TRBD1. This CDR3 has 13 amino acids. The germline V gene encodes CDR1 MNHEY and CDR2 SMNVEV (reference sequence). Unmatched junction bases numbered 4, after V lost 5 bases and J lost 7 bases.

The rearrangement uses TRBV18 and TRBJ2-3; 12 bases line up with TRBD2. The CDR3 is made up of 18 amino acids. From germline, CDR1 is KGHSH and CDR2 LQKENI. Germline trimming cut 2 bases from V and 4 bases from J; bases unmatched to any gene: 10. The CDR3 here is CASSPGLAGNRGADTQYF. CDR3 sequence (DNA): TGTGCCAGCTCACCAGGACTAGCGGGGAATCGGGGGGCAGATACGCAGTATTTT.

The chain is built from TRBV9 and TRBJ1-3; TRBD1 might be the D (5 bases). Trimming pared 6 bases from V and 0 bases from J, leaving 16 bases between. The CDR3 is 16 residues long. CDR1 SGDLS and CDR2 YYNGEE come from the germline V gene. CDR3 nucleotide sequence: TGTGCCAGCAACGAAGGGGACTTTATCTCTGGAAACACCATATATTTT. Protein sequence: CASNEGDFISGNTIYF. Combining the CDR3 with reference TRBV9 and TRBJ1-3 gives the whole variable domain DSGVTQTPKHLITATGQRVTLRCSPRSGDLSVYWYQQSLDQGLQFLIQYYNGEERAKGNILERFSAQQFPDLHSELNLSSLELGDSALYFCASNEGDFISGNTIYFGEGSWLTVV.

This chain joins TRBV13 and TRBJ2-1; TRBD1 aligns across 9 bases. The length of the CDR3 is 15 residues. V gave up 5 bases and J gave up 7 bases; unmatched junction bases: 9. Germline assignment: CDR1 PRHDT and CDR2 FYEKMQ (reference sequence). For the CDR3, the DNA is TGTGCCAGCAGCGAACAGGGGGCCTATTGGAATGAGCAGTTCTTC. Translating gives CASSEQGAYWNEQFF.

The chain joins TRBV11-2 to TRBJ1-1; 9 bases agree with TRBD1. From germline, CDR1 is SGHAT and CDR2 FQNNGV. This CDR3 is built from 15 residues. V shed 5 bases and J 1 base; nucleotides not matched to a gene: 5. The CDR3 loop reads CASSPTGGGNTEAFF. In nucleotides, the CDR3 is TGTGCCAGCAGCCCTACAGGGGGCGGGAACACTGAAGCTTTCTTT.